Listed below are T cell receptor beta chains from one sample, sequenced in a study of post-analysis software for immune sequencing data. A single record per CDR3 protein comes from TCRdb applying MiXCR to the PCR reads. This sample yields over 700,000 distinct CDR3 sequences, of which less than 35% are seen a single time; roughly 0.53% belongs to the top ten. Specimen: blood. These receptor sequences come from a girl aged 10-17 years with multiple sclerosis. Both conserved end residues are part of each CDR3. A D gene is named only where the DNA matches it firmly. Only some rows state a clone size, as once, few, many or a class for expanded clones.

clone_size,j_call,v_call,d_call,cdr3_aa,cdr3_nt
.,TRBJ2-3,TRBV20-1,.,CSAPREMGTDTQYF,TGCAGTGCTCCTCGGGAAATGGGGACAGATACGCAGTATTTT
.,TRBJ2-5,TRBV4-3,.,CASSQEVIRETQYF,TGCGCCAGCAGCCAAGAGGTCATCAGAGAGACCCAGTACTTC
many,TRBJ2-3,TRBV6-5,.,CASSYSDGSTDTQYF,TGTGCCAGCAGTTACTCGGACGGAAGCACAGATACGCAGTATTTT
few,TRBJ1-2,TRBV5-1,.,CASSLVSTGTTTNYGYTF,TGCGCCAGCAGCTTGGTTTCGACAGGCACCACTACTAACTATGGCTACACCTTC
.,TRBJ2-7,TRBV7-2,TRBD1,CASSYQTGGGSYEQYF,TGTGCCAGCAGCTACCAGACAGGGGGCGGATCCTACGAGCAGTACTTC
.,TRBJ2-7,TRBV7-2,.,CASSLAGPRRAQYF,TGTGCCAGCAGCTTAGCGGGCCCGAGGAGGGCCCAGTACTTC
.,TRBJ2-4,TRBV7-2,.,CASSLLGGAGIQYF,TGTGCCAGCAGCTTACTGGGGGGCGCGGGCATTCAGTACTTC
.,TRBJ1-4,TRBV6-1,.,CASSARRGFANEKLFF,TGTGCCAGCAGTGCGCGGAGAGGGTTTGCTAATGAAAAACTGTTTTTT
.,TRBJ1-6,TRBV27,.,CASKSGRVFYNSPLHF,TGTGCCAGCAAATCGGGTCGCGTCTTCTATAATTCACCCCTCCACTTT
.,TRBJ2-7,TRBV6-5,TRBD2,CASSFIKPGLAISEQYF,TGTGCCAGCAGTTTTATAAAGCCGGGACTAGCTATCTCCGAGCAGTACTTC
.,TRBJ2-1,TRBV29-1,TRBD2,CSVVGGEAMGNEQFF,TGCAGCGTTGTTGGGGGGGAAGCGATGGGTAATGAGCAGTTCTTC
.,TRBJ1-1,TRBV29-1,.,CSVPGPDTEAFF,TGCAGCGTTCCAGGTCCGGACACTGAAGCTTTCTTT
.,TRBJ2-7,TRBV27,.,CASSKDSLGPKYF,TGTGCCAGCAGTAAGGACAGCCTCGGCCCCAAGTACTTC
.,TRBJ1-2,TRBV19,.,CASAPMAGQNYGYTF,TGTGCCAGCGCCCCCATGGCAGGTCAGAACTATGGCTACACCTTC
.,TRBJ1-1,TRBV7-9,TRBD1,CASSLVTGTANTEAFF,TGTGCCAGCAGCTTAGTGACTGGGACAGCGAACACTGAAGCTTTCTTT
few,TRBJ1-5,TRBV10-3,.,CAISDQGQPQHF,TGTGCCATCAGTGATCAGGGCCAGCCCCAGCATTTT
few,TRBJ1-6,TRBV7-8,.,CASRRQTSSYNSPLHF,TGTGCCAGCAGGCGACAGACGAGCTCCTATAATTCACCCCTCCACTTT
.,TRBJ1-1,TRBV29-1,.,CSVVSGWVTEAFF,TGCAGCGTTGTGTCAGGGTGGGTCACTGAAGCTTTCTTT
few,TRBJ2-4,TRBV20-1,.,CSARLGTGYPMNIQYF,TGCAGTGCTCGGCTCGGGACTGGATATCCCATGAACATTCAGTACTTC
.,TRBJ2-5,TRBV5-1,.,CASSLFAGIEETQYF,TGCGCCAGCAGCTTGTTTGCGGGAATTGAAGAGACCCAGTACTTC
.,TRBJ2-7,TRBV12-3/TRBV12-4,TRBD2,CASSPQTSGPYEQYF,TGTGCCAGCAGTCCTCAGACTAGCGGTCCCTACGAGCAGTACTTC
many,TRBJ2-4,TRBV6-5,.,CASSYSSLAKNIQYF,TGTGCCAGCAGTTACTCTAGCCTTGCCAAAAACATTCAGTACTTC
.,TRBJ2-7,TRBV7-2,.,CASSLGAGHYEQYF,TGTGCCAGCAGCCTCGGGGCGGGGCACTACGAGCAGTACTTC
.,TRBJ2-1,TRBV7-9,.,CASSLAVEGTEQFF,TGTGCCAGCAGCTTAGCGGTGGAGGGGACTGAGCAGTTCTTC
many,TRBJ2-1,TRBV29-1,.,CSSMRGGNEQFF,TGCAGTTCCATGAGGGGGGGGAATGAGCAGTTCTTC
once,TRBJ1-2,TRBV6-1,.,CASSEATGGNGYTF,TGTGCCAGCAGTGAAGCGACGGGAGGGAATGGCTACACCTTC
few,TRBJ2-7,TRBV29-1,TRBD1,CSVRTGVHEQYF,TGCAGCGTACGGACAGGGGTCCACGAGCAGTACTTC
.,TRBJ1-1,TRBV11-2,TRBD1,CASTITGGPFGTEAFF,TGTGCCAGCACAATTACAGGGGGCCCTTTCGGCACTGAAGCTTTCTTT
many,TRBJ2-5,TRBV10-3,.,CAISRTVQETQYF,TGTGCCATCAGCCGGACAGTCCAAGAGACCCAGTACTTC
few,TRBJ1-4,TRBV27,.,CASSPVVSTNEKLFF,TGTGCCAGCAGTCCCGTCGTTTCAACTAATGAAAAACTGTTTTTT
.,TRBJ1-5,TRBV10-3,.,CAISERGDSNQPQHF,TGTGCCATCAGTGAAAGGGGGGATAGCAATCAGCCCCAGCATTTT
.,TRBJ2-5,TRBV6-2/TRBV6-3,TRBD2,CASRPGTSGKFLYQETQYF,TGTGCCAGCAGACCTGGGACTAGCGGAAAATTCTTGTACCAAGAGACCCAGTACTTC
.,TRBJ1-1,TRBV27,TRBD1,CASSLLFQGDTEAFF,TGTGCCAGCAGTTTACTTTTCCAGGGGGACACTGAAGCTTTCTTT
many,TRBJ2-5,TRBV5-6,.,CASSFGRQTQYF,TGTGCCAGCAGCTTCGGACGACAGACCCAGTACTTC
.,TRBJ2-7,TRBV7-9,TRBD2,CVSSGLAGAYEQYF,TGTGTCAGCTCGGGCCTAGCGGGCGCCTACGAGCAGTACTTC
.,TRBJ2-3,TRBV20-1,TRBD2,CSARETSLVDTQYF,TGCAGTGCTAGAGAGACTAGCCTTGTAGATACGCAGTATTTT
.,TRBJ1-2,TRBV20-1,.,CSAKGTDSNYGYTF,TGCAGTGCTAAGGGAACAGACTCTAACTATGGCTACACCTTC
few,TRBJ2-1,TRBV29-1,.,CSVGATLGNEQFF,TGCAGCGTCGGGGCTACGTTGGGGAATGAGCAGTTCTTC
.,TRBJ2-3,TRBV20-1,.,CSAGVGGAEPHTQYF,TGCAGTGCTGGGGTAGGCGGGGCTGAGCCGCATACGCAGTATTTT
few,TRBJ2-5,TRBV28,TRBD1,CASSPNRQGVETQYF,TGTGCCAGCAGTCCAAACCGACAGGGGGTGGAGACCCAGTACTTC
.,TRBJ2-5,TRBV13,.,CATKRYGSGKTQYF,TGTGCCACCAAGAGGTACGGGAGTGGGAAGACCCAGTACTTC
few,TRBJ2-6,TRBV5-1,.,CASSLVSGSGANVLTF,TGCGCCAGCAGCTTGGTATCAGGGTCTGGGGCCAACGTCCTGACTTTC
many,TRBJ2-1,TRBV29-1,TRBD2,CSGRTSGRIDEQFF,TGCAGCGGTAGGACTAGCGGGAGAATCGATGAGCAGTTCTTC
few,TRBJ2-5,TRBV7-2,.,CASSPDLPQETQYF,TGTGCCAGCAGTCCCGACCTTCCCCAAGAGACCCAGTACTTC
few,TRBJ2-1,TRBV7-9,TRBD2,CASAYPLGGRAENNEQFF,TGTGCCAGCGCCTACCCTCTGGGCGGGAGGGCCGAAAACAATGAGCAGTTCTTC
few,TRBJ2-3,TRBV4-3,.,CASSPSPRGATDTQYF,TGCGCCAGCAGCCCGTCCCCTAGGGGAGCGACAGATACGCAGTATTTT